This T cell receptor beta chain was recorded in a study of cytomegalovirus exposure and HLA in healthy donors. Study as a whole: Of all 400 or so donors who were genotyped, roughly 85% belonged to the Caucasian-associated ancestry cluster.

CDR1 and CDR2 (germline): SEHNR, FQNEAQ (reference sequence). The CDR3 has 13 residues. Trimming pared 7 bases from V and 1 base from J, leaving 11 bases between. This PCR relied on a set of 60 Vbeta primers and 13 Jbeta primers. Produced via immunoSEQ multiplex PCR; TCRdb's table is partial and in-frame only. The repertoire has roughly 150,000 clones, approximately 80% of them found once; the top ten carry around 5.4%. Material for sequencing was PBMCs. The TCR sequence derives from a man aged 30 to 39 in good health and CMV-seropositive. The V call is TRBV7-9, the J call TRBJ2-7; D ambiguous. The CDR3 DNA reads TGTGCCAGCACCCCCCACAGTTCCTACGAGCAGTACTTC. Protein sequence: CASTPHSSYEQYF.